These 6 T cell receptor beta chains originate from one sample sequenced in a study of blood T cell repertoires in COVID-19. The table came from immunoSEQ multiplex PCR; TCRdb's copy has only in-frame clones and leaves some out. The sample lists some 20,000 clones, 80% to 90% occurring once. Sequenced: peripheral blood. The receptor set was obtained from a woman aged 55-69 years with active COVID-19.

The chain carries TRBV7-3 and TRBJ2-3, with 7 positions matching TRBD2. Looked up from germline, CDR1 is SGHTA and CDR2 is FQGTGA. V gave up 5 bases and J gave up 9 bases; unmatched junction bases: 17. This CDR3 contains 16 residues. The CDR3 bases are TGTGCCAGCAGCCCCCAAGCGGGGACCTGGGAGGACACGCAGTATTTT. Translated: CASSPQAGTWEDTQYF. Drawing the rest from reference TRBV7-3 and TRBJ2-3, the complete variable domain is GAGVSQTPSNKVTEKGKYVELRCDPISGHTALYWYRQSLGQGPEFLIYFQGTGAADDSGLPNDRFFAVRPEGSVSTLKIQRTERGDSAVYLCASSPQAGTWEDTQYFGPGTRLTVL.

V and J are TRBV9 and TRBJ1-2; D ambiguous. The CDR3 length is 15 residues. V lost 3 bases and J lost 2, with 14 bases in between. From germline, CDR1 is SGDLS and CDR2 YYNGEE. In nucleotides, the CDR3 is TGTGCCAGCAGCGCATCGGTAGAGGAGAACTATGGCTACACCTTC. The encoded protein is CASSASVEENYGYTF.

The gene calls are TRBV6-6 and TRBJ2-7, with D unclear. The CDR3 sequence is 13 residues long. V lost 6 bases to trimming and J lost 4 bases, with 13 bases between them. Germline V gene lookup returns CDR1 MNHNY and CDR2 SVGAGI (reference sequence). This chain's CDR3 is CASSLLVAYEQYF. The CDR3, as DNA: TGTGCCAGCAGCCTGCTAGTAGCTTACGAGCAGTACTTC.

V and J are TRBV6-6 and TRBJ1-1, with D possibly being TRBD1 (6 bases). The germline V gene encodes CDR1 MNHNY and CDR2 SVGAGI (reference sequence). V was trimmed by 0 bases and J by 5 bases, leaving 10 bases between them. The CDR3 sequence is 14 residues long. The CDR3 sequence: CASSYSLGGTEAFF. The CDR3 DNA follows: TGTGCCAGCAGTTACTCCTTAGGGGGAACTGAAGCTTTCTTT.

The J gene is TRBJ2-7, the V gene TRBV7-2, with 7 bases lining up with TRBD2. This CDR3 is 14 amino acids long. The V segment lost 5 bases and the J segment 6 bases; nucleotides outside the gene matches: 10. Germline CDR1 reads SGHTA; CDR2 reads FQGNSA. The CDR3 loop reads CASSRGGTNSEQYF. CDR3 DNA: TGTGCCAGCAGCCGTGGCGGGACTAACTCCGAGCAGTACTTC.

This sequence joins TRBV5-6 and TRBJ2-2, with 10 positions matching TRBD1. CDR3 length: 14 amino acids. Losses at the gene ends were 5 bases for V and 4 bases for J; bases not matched to a gene: 2. In germline, CDR1 is SGHDT, CDR2 YYEEEE. CDR3 sequence: CASRRTGGTGELFF. The CDR3 DNA is TGTGCCAGCAGACGGACAGGGGGCACCGGGGAGCTGTTTTTT.